This entry describes one T cell receptor beta chain. This record comes from a study of tumor-infiltrating lymphocytes in oesophageal squamous cell carcinoma. From germline, CDR1 is KGHDR and CDR2 SFDVKD. The CDR3 has 17 residues. TCRdb reanalysed the PCR reads using MiXCR and keeps one entry per CDR3 protein. The repertoire has 8,500 to 14,000 distinct CDR3 sequences, about 60% of them found once; the top ten carry around a third. The clonotype originates from a male donor with esophageal squamous cell carcinoma. The sequencing sample was made of esophageal tumor tissue. The chain employs TRBV24-1 and TRBJ2-7; 9 bases map to TRBD1. The end of the DNA fits TRBJ2-5 better, so the J call may be wrong. In DNA, the CDR3 is TGTGCCACCAGTGATCCGAACCCCGGGACAGGGCATAAGACCCAGTACTTC. Protein product: CATSDPNPGTGHKTQYF.